One and the same sample provided the 20 T cell receptor beta chains below, sequenced in a study of T cells in Graves' hyperthyroidism and ophthalmopathy. RNA transcripts yielded amplified TCR beta CDR3 regions. In the first-round RT-PCR of the TCR CDR3, the HTBI primer set was used. In TCRdb, the multiplex PCR reads were re-called with MiXCR into one record per CDR3 protein. The repertoire holds around 340,000 distinct CDR3 sequences, approximately 15% seen once, with about 26% in the top ten. The material sequenced was blood. These receptors all come from a woman aged 25-40 years with Graves' hyperthyroidism.

This clonotype turned up a few times. The chain has TRBV3-1 and TRBJ1-2; D gene unclear. This CDR3 has 13 residues. CDR1 is LGHDT and CDR2 is YNNKEL in the germline V gene (reference sequence). The V gene lost 3 bases and the J gene lost 6 bases, with 11 bases spanning the gap. CDR3 sequence (DNA): TGTGCCAGCAGCCAGCTCGTGATGGATGGCTACACCTTC. Translating gives CASSQLVMDGYTF.

This clonotype was seen ten or more times. The chain employs TRBV11-2 and TRBJ2-5; a possible D gene is TRBD1 (7 bases). The germline gives CDR1 SGHAT, CDR2 FQNNGV. The CDR3 contains 16 residues. V was trimmed by 3 bases and J by 3 bases, leaving 17 bases between them. CDR3 in DNA: TGTGCCAGCAGCTTCGGGCGAGGCAGGGGGGAAGAGACCCAGTACTTC. Protein: CASSFGRGRGEETQYF. The variable domain in full, completed from reference TRBV11-2 and TRBJ2-5, reads EAGVAQSPRYKIIEKRQSVAFWCNPISGHATLYWYQQILGQGPKLLIQFQNNGVVDDSQLPKDRFSAERLKGVDSTLKIQPAKLEDSAVYLCASSFGRGRGEETQYFGPGTRLLVL.

The chain links TRBV15 to TRBJ2-3; 13 positions match TRBD2. Germline trimming cut 3 bases from V and 0 bases from J; bases unmatched to any gene: 6. From germline, CDR1 is LNHNV and CDR2 YYDKDF (reference sequence). The CDR3 runs 18 residues. CDR3 in amino acids: CATSSKTGLAGSTDTQYF. CDR3 coding DNA: TGTGCCACCAGCAGTAAGACGGGACTAGCGGGGAGCACAGATACGCAGTATTTT.

The chain recombines TRBV14 with TRBJ2-7; a weak D match, TRBD2 (5 bases). Trimming left V 3 bases short and J 4 bases short, with 13 bases between. Germline CDR1 SGHDN, CDR2 FVKESK. The CDR3 runs 14 residues. CDR3 DNA sequence: TGTGCCAGCAGCCATATAGCGACCGATTACGAGCAGTACTTC. It codes for CASSHIATDYEQYF.

This clonotype has a count of ten or more. The V gene is TRBV7-6, the J gene TRBJ2-1; a weak D match, TRBD2 (5 bases). Germline CDR1 reads SGHVS; CDR2 reads FNYEAQ. The CDR3 spans 16 residues. V lost 5 bases to trimming and J lost 3 bases, with 17 bases between them. This chain's CDR3 is CASSPTGNRDYNEQFF. The DNA of the CDR3 is TGTGCCAGCAGCCCGACCGGGAATCGGGACTACAATGAGCAGTTCTTC.

This clonotype has a handful of counts. The chain links TRBV19 to TRBJ2-1; D perhaps matches TRBD1 (6 bases). V was pared by 3 bases and J by 2 bases, with 11 bases between. This CDR3 is built from 15 residues. CDR1 and CDR2 (germline): LNHDA, SQIVND (reference sequence). The CDR3 loop reads CASSIQGLTYNEQFF. The CDR3 DNA reads TGTGCCAGTAGTATTCAGGGGCTTACCTACAATGAGCAGTTCTTC.

CDR3 in DNA: TGTGCCAGCTCCTCAGTACACCGGGTGCACCCTAGCACAGATACGCAGTATTTT. It codes for CASSSVHRVHPSTDTQYF. This chain links TRBV28 with TRBJ2-3; D ambiguous. CDR1 is MDHEN and CDR2 is SYDVKM in the germline V gene. The V end lost 8 bases, the J end lost 0 bases, and 24 bases lay between the germline ends. CDR3 length equals 18 residues.

The gene calls are TRBV4-3 and TRBJ2-7; D is undetermined. V was clipped by 3 bases and J by 0 bases, with 9 bases between them. This CDR3 region has 14 residues. Germline V CDR1 and CDR2: LGHNA, YSLEER. The chain's CDR3 is CASSQSSSSYEQYF. The CDR3 bases are TGCGCCAGCAGCCAGTCGAGTAGCTCCTACGAGCAGTACTTC.

This clonotype was found many times. The V and J genes are TRBV28 and TRBJ2-5; the match to TRBD2 covers 7 bases. The junction had 5 bases not matched to a gene; V was cut back by 1 base and J by 3 bases. In germline, CDR1 is MDHEN, CDR2 SYDVKM. The CDR3 contains 15 residues. The CDR3 region is CASSLLAGVEETQYF. DNA for the CDR3: TGTGCCAGCAGTTTATTGGCGGGAGTTGAAGAGACCCAGTACTTC.

The chain uses TRBV6-1 and TRBJ1-3; maybe TRBD1 (5 bases). The V end lost 6 bases, the J end lost 4 bases, and 10 bases lay between the germline ends. Per germline, CDR1 MNHNS and CDR2 SASEGT. The CDR3 consists of 13 residues. The CDR3 DNA is TGTGCCAGCAGCGCAGGGCTCGGAAACACCATATATTTT. It codes for CASSAGLGNTIYF.

The chain is built from TRBV28 and TRBJ1-4, with D possibly matching TRBD1 (6 bases). In germline, CDR1 is MDHEN, CDR2 SYDVKM. The V end was cut by 3 bases, the J end by 8 bases, with 19 bases between. This CDR3 has 16 residues. Here the CDR3 DNA reads TGTGCCAGCAGTTTGAGGGACATAATCCGGGGCGAAAAACTGTTTTTT. Its translation: CASSLRDIIRGEKLFF.

The sample holds many counts of this clonotype. This chain uses TRBV28 with TRBJ2-3; the D is unclear. Germline V gives CDR1 MDHEN, CDR2 SYDVKM. The ends were cut back, 6 bases at V and 2 bases at J, with 12 bases in the middle. This CDR3 has 14 residues. The chain's CDR3 is CASRKGYATDTQYF. The CDR3, as DNA: TGTGCCAGCAGAAAGGGTTACGCCACAGATACGCAGTATTTT.

This clonotype was observed many times. V gene TRBV19 combines with J gene TRBJ2-5; unclear D gene. The CDR3 runs to 15 residues. The ends were cut back, 7 bases at V and 2 bases at J, with 17 bases in the middle. The germline V gene has CDR1 LNHDA and CDR2 SQIVND (reference sequence). For the CDR3, the DNA is TGTGCCAGTAACCAAAAGGCAGGACGACAAGAGACCCAGTACTTC. The encoded protein is CASNQKAGRQETQYF. Variable domain in full (rest from reference TRBV19 and TRBJ2-5): DGGITQSPKYLFRKEGQNVTLSCEQNLNHDAMYWYRQDPGQGLRLIYYSQIVNDFQKGDIAEGYSVSREKKESFPLTVTSAQKNPTAFYLCASNQKAGRQETQYFGPGTRLLVL.

This clonotype was detected ten times or more. The chain combines TRBV24-1 with TRBJ2-3; TRBD2 matches at 7 bases. Germline CDR1 reads KGHDR; CDR2 reads SFDVKD. J was trimmed by 6 bases and V by 5 bases; bases with no gene match: 13. CDR3 size: 16 residues. The CDR3 DNA reads as TGTGCCACCAGTGCCCCTTGGGGGGGTGAGTCTGATACGCAGTATTTT. Its protein is CATSAPWGGESDTQYF.

This clonotype has a count of ten or more. The CDR3 sequence is CASSPGLGEKLFF. CDR3 bases: TGTGCCAGCTCACCAGGGCTCGGGGAAAAACTGTTTTTT. This rearrangement joins TRBV18 to TRBJ1-4; D is unclear. CDR3 length: 13 amino acids. From germline, CDR1 is KGHSH and CDR2 LQKENI. Trimming removed 2 bases at V and 8 bases at J, with 9 bases between.

The V and J genes are TRBV29-1 and TRBJ2-4; D might be TRBD2 (6 bases). CDR1 is SQVTM and CDR2 is ANQGSEA in the germline V gene. Deletions cut 6 bases from V and 3 bases from J, with 12 bases between. CDR3 length: 13 residues. CDR3 residues: CSVSVGGKNIQYF. As DNA, the CDR3 is TGCAGCGTAAGTGTCGGGGGCAAAAACATTCAGTACTTC.

In this sample, this clonotype turned up many times. V is TRBV28 and J is TRBJ1-2; TRBD1 matches at 7 bases. CDR3 length: 13 amino acids. The V gene end was trimmed by 6 bases and the J gene end by 4 bases; junction bases not matched to a gene: 5. Germline V gives CDR1 MDHEN, CDR2 SYDVKM. The chain's CDR3 is CASSRDRVYGYTF. The CDR3 bases are TGTGCCAGCAGCCGTGACAGGGTCTATGGCTACACCTTC.

This clonotype has at least ten counts. The chain combines TRBV28 with TRBJ2-1, with 13 bases lining up with TRBD2. The junction had 9 bases not matched to a gene; V was cut back by 5 bases and J by 8 bases. Germline lookup yields CDR1 MDHEN and CDR2 SYDVKM. The length of the CDR3 is 16 residues. The CDR3 region has the DNA TGTGCCAGCAGTGTCCCAGGACTAGCGGGAGTCGATGAGCAGTTCTTC. Its translation: CASSVPGLAGVDEQFF.

Ten or more counts support this clonotype. The rearrangement uses TRBV12-3 or TRBV12-4 and TRBJ2-7; D tentatively reads TRBD1 or TRBD2 (5 bases each). The CDR3 covers 12 residues. Trimming stripped 7 bases from V and 3 bases from J, with 10 bases between. This chain's CDR3 is CASTTGGYEQYF. The CDR3 region has the DNA TGTGCCAGCACCACTGGGGGCTACGAGCAGTACTTC.

The chain is built from TRBV7-3 and TRBJ1-4; D is unclear. V was clipped by 0 bases and J by 5 bases, with 10 bases between them. The germline gives CDR1 SGHTA, CDR2 FQGTGA. This CDR3 has 15 residues. This CDR3 reads CASSLTSGENEKLFF. The DNA for the CDR3 is TGTGCCAGCAGCTTAACGTCCGGGGAGAATGAAAAACTGTTTTTT.